One and the same sample provided the 18 T cell receptor beta chains below, sequenced in a study of shared clonotypes between healthy human individuals. Cells designated naive CD8 were CD45RO-negative and were positively selected for CCR7, with terminally differentiated effector memory CD45RA+ cells excluded. Clones were read by immunoSEQ multiplex PCR, and TCRdb kept only the in-frame ones, dropping some. Of hundreds of thousands of clones in the sample, 95% to 97% were seen once. Source material: naive CD8+ T cells sorted from blood. All receptors come from a woman aged 25 to 39 in good health.

This chain uses TRBV5-6 with TRBJ2-7, with 7 bases matching TRBD2. CDR1 is SGHDT and CDR2 is YYEEEE in the germline V gene. The CDR3 has 15 residues. The ends lost 4 bases at V and 7 bases at J; junction bases unmatched: 14. The CDR3 spells CASSEGWEGLREQYF. CDR3 DNA: TGTGCCAGCAGCGAGGGGTGGGAGGGCCTAAGGGAGCAGTACTTC. The full variable domain, with the rest looked up from reference TRBV5-6 and TRBJ2-7, is DAGVTQSPTHLIKTRGQQVTLRCSPKSGHDTVSWYQQALGQGPQFIFQYYEEEERQRGNFPDRFSGHQFPNYSSELNVNALLLGDSALYLCASSEGWEGLREQYFGPGTRLTVT.

J is TRBJ1-4 and V is TRBV25-1, with unresolved D. Germline CDR1 is MGHDK and CDR2 is SYGVNS. Trimming removed 4 bases from V and 8 bases from J, with 23 bases in between. This CDR3 is 17 amino acids long. The CDR3 DNA is TGTGCCAGCAGTGCAAGTTCGCCGGTCCCCTTATTGGAAAAACTGTTTTTT. It translates to CASSASSPVPLLEKLFF.

This chain connects TRBV9 to TRBJ2-4; D possibly corresponds to TRBD1 (6 bases). This CDR3 region has 13 residues. Germline V gives CDR1 SGDLS, CDR2 YYNGEE. V dropped 4 bases and J dropped 5 bases, with 10 bases sitting between them. CDR3 amino acids: CASSSRTENIQYF. The CDR3, as DNA: TGTGCCAGCAGCTCCAGGACAGAAAACATTCAGTACTTC.

The gene calls are TRBV5-4 and TRBJ2-5; the D is unclear. Trimming took off 4 bases at V and 0 bases at J, with 22 bases between the two ends. CDR3 length: 18 residues. Germline V CDR1 and CDR2: SGHNT, YYREEE (reference sequence). The CDR3 bases are TGTGCCAGCAGCCTGGGTGGGATTAAGCTGGGCTACCAAGAGACCCAGTACTTC. Translation gives CASSLGGIKLGYQETQYF.

This clone was observed once. The chain links TRBV5-1 to TRBJ2-7, with 10 bases lining up with TRBD1. V shed 4 bases, J shed 4 bases, and the junction held 8 bases outside the gene matches. The CDR3 length is 15 residues. Germline assignment: CDR1 SGHRS and CDR2 YFSETQ. CDR3 DNA: TGCGCCAGCAGCCCCGGGACAGGGGTTGTTTACGAGCAGTACTTC. It specifies CASSPGTGVVYEQYF. Using reference TRBV5-1 and TRBJ2-7 for the parts outside the CDR3, the full variable domain is KAGVTQTPRYLIKTRGQQVTLSCSPISGHRSVSWYQQTPGQGLQFLFEYFSETQRNKGNFPGRFSGRQFSNSRSEMNVSTLELGDSALYLCASSPGTGVVYEQYFGPGTRLTVT.

This rearrangement joins TRBV28 to TRBJ2-3; D call uncertain. The CDR3 contains 12 residues. V was cut by 6 bases and J by 2 bases, with 6 bases left in between. Germline-derived CDR1 and CDR2 are MDHEN and SYDVKM. The CDR3 sequence is CASSPNTDTQYF. The DNA for the CDR3 is TGTGCCAGCAGCCCTAACACAGATACGCAGTATTTT.

This rearrangement joins TRBV6-1 to TRBJ2-1, with 16 bases lining up with TRBD2. V lost 9 bases to trimming and J lost 15 bases; unmatched junction nucleotides: 14. Germline V CDR1 and CDR2: MNHNS, SASEGT. The CDR3 has 15 amino acids. The CDR3 DNA reads as TGTGCCAGTAAGGGACTAGCGGGAGGGCTGCCGGTTCGGTTCTTC. It translates to CASKGLAGGLPVRFF.

The CDR3 nucleotides are TGCAGCGTGACCGGGGACCAAGGGAACATTCAGTACTTC. The encoded protein is CSVTGDQGNIQYF. This sequence joins TRBV29-1 and TRBJ2-4; D could derive from TRBD1 or TRBD2 (5 bases each). The CDR3 runs to 13 residues. The V gene lost 6 bases and the J gene lost 7 bases, with 16 bases spanning the gap. Germline CDR1 is SQVTM and CDR2 is ANQGSEA.

The CDR3 protein is CASSFINQPQHF. In DNA, the CDR3 is TGTGCCAGCAGCTTTATCAATCAGCCCCAGCATTTT. This chain connects TRBV5-8 to TRBJ1-5; D is uncertain. Trimming took off 2 bases at V and 3 bases at J, with 3 bases between the two ends. This CDR3 contains 12 residues. The germline V gene has CDR1 SGHTS and CDR2 YDEGEE.

The J gene is TRBJ2-3, the V gene TRBV7-9; TRBD2 matches at 8 bases. V lost 5 bases, J lost 3 bases, and 10 bases stayed unmatched. CDR3 length: 16 amino acids. Looked up from germline, CDR1 is SEHNR and CDR2 is FQNEAQ (reference sequence). CDR3 sequence (DNA): TGTGCCAGCAGCCCTTCGGGAGGGGCAGGAACAGATACGCAGTATTTT. It encodes CASSPSGGAGTDTQYF.

The J gene is TRBJ1-6, the V gene TRBV5-1; possible D gene TRBD1, 5 bases. The V end lost 4 bases, the J end lost 10 bases, and 9 bases lay between the germline ends. The CDR3 runs to 12 residues. Germline values: CDR1 SGHRS, CDR2 YFSETQ. The CDR3 coding sequence is TGCGCCAGCAGCCACGGGGGGTCACCCCTCCACTTT. This encodes CASSHGGSPLHF.

The chain's CDR3 is CASSQVLLSYEQYF. The CDR3, as DNA: TGTGCCAGCAGTCAAGTTTTACTTTCCTACGAGCAGTACTTC. The chain links TRBV6-1 to TRBJ2-7; D unresolved. Germline CDR1 reads MNHNS; CDR2 reads SASEGT. This CDR3 has 14 amino acids. Trimming shortened V by 5 bases and J by 1 base, and 12 bases separated the two germline ends.

The chain recombines TRBV28 with TRBJ2-7; TRBD2 aligns across 8 bases. The CDR3 sequence is 16 residues long. Germline V gene lookup returns CDR1 MDHEN and CDR2 SYDVKM. V lost 6 bases to trimming and J lost 7 bases; unmatched junction nucleotides: 17. CDR3 protein: CASSTFRERELGEQYF. The CDR3 DNA reads TGTGCCAGCAGCACTTTCCGCGAGCGGGAGTTAGGGGAGCAGTACTTC.

This rearrangement joins TRBV11-2 to TRBJ2-1, with D possibly being TRBD2 (6 bases). Germline V gene sequence: CDR1 SGHAT, CDR2 FQNNGV. CDR3 length: 14 residues. Trimming shortened V by 0 bases and J by 10 bases, and 13 bases separated the two germline ends. Written as DNA, the CDR3 is TGTGCCAGCAGCTTAGAAGGCGAACGGGAGGAGCAGTTCTTC. Translation: CASSLEGEREEQFF.

This chain joins TRBV19 and TRBJ2-7; D unresolved. Germline V lookup: CDR1 LNHDA, CDR2 SQIVND (reference sequence). The CDR3 is 14 amino acids. V gave up 6 bases and J gave up 1 base, with 13 bases separating them. The CDR3 nucleotides read TGTGCCAGTAGAGTGACGTCCCTTTCCTACGAGCAGTACTTC. Amino acids: CASRVTSLSYEQYF. The full variable domain, rest sourced from reference TRBV19 and TRBJ2-7, is DGGITQSPKYLFRKEGQNVTLSCEQNLNHDAMYWYRQDPGQGLRLIYYSQIVNDFQKGDIAEGYSVSREKKESFPLTVTSAQKNPTAFYLCASRVTSLSYEQYFGPGTRLTVT.

This clone was observed a handful of times. This chain joins TRBV19 and TRBJ2-1; no definite D call. The CDR3 loop spans 13 amino acids. The germline V gene encodes CDR1 LNHDA and CDR2 SQIVND (reference sequence). V lost 1 base to trimming and J lost 6 bases, with 7 bases between them. CDR3 nucleotides: TGTGCCAGTAGTATAGCGGCAGCCAATGAGCAGTTCTTC. This sequence encodes CASSIAAANEQFF.

V gene TRBV2 combines with J gene TRBJ2-7, with D possibly being TRBD2 (5 bases). The CDR3 sequence is 17 residues long. V lost 0 bases to trimming and J lost 2 bases, with 17 bases between them. The germline CDR1 and CDR2 sequences are SNHLY and FYNNEI. In DNA, the CDR3 is TGTGCCAGCAGTGAAGCGCCAGCGGCAGCCGAGGCCTACGAGCAGTACTTC. This sequence encodes CASSEAPAAAEAYEQYF.

The chain uses TRBV6-1 and TRBJ2-5; possible D gene TRBD2, 5 bases. Germline CDR1 and CDR2: MNHNS and SASEGT. V was clipped by 4 bases and J by 5 bases, with 20 bases between them. CDR3 length: 16 residues. CDR3 sequence reads: CASSAGIRLAHETQYF. The CDR3 coding sequence is TGTGCCAGCAGTGCTGGGATAAGGCTAGCCCACGAGACCCAGTACTTC.